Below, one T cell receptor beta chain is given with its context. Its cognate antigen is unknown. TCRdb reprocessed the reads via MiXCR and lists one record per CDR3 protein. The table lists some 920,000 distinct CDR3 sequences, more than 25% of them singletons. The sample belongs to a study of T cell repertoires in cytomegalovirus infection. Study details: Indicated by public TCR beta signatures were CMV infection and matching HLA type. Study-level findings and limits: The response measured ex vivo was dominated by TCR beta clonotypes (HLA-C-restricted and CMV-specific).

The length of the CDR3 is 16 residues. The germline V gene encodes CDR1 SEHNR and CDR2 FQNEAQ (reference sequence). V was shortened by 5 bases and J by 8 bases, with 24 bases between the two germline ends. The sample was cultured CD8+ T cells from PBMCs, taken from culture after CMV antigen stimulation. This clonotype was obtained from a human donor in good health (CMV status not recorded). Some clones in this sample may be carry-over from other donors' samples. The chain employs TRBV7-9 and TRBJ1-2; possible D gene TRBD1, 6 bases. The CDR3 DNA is TGTGCCAGCAGCCCAAAGGGACAAAGGAACTTTTGGGGCTACACCTTC. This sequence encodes CASSPKGQRNFWGYTF.